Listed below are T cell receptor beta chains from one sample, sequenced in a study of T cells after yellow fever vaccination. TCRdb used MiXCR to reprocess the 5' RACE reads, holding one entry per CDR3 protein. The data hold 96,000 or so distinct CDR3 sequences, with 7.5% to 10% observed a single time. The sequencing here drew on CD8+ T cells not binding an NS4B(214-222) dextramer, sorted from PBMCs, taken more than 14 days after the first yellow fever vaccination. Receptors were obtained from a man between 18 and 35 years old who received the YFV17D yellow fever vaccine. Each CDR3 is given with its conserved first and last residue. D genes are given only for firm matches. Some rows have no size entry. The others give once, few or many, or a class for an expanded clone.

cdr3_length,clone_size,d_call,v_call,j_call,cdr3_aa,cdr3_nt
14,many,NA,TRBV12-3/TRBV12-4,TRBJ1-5,CASSPVQVNQPQHF,TGTGCCAGCAGCCCGGTACAGGTCAATCAGCCCCAGCATTTT
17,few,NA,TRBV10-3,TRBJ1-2,CAISEEVRDIDNYGYTF,TGTGCCATCAGTGAGGAAGTTAGGGACATCGATAACTATGGCTACACCTTC
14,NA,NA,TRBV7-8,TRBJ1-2,CASSLGRGTYGYTF,TGTGCCAGCAGCTTAGGAAGGGGGACCTATGGCTACACCTTC
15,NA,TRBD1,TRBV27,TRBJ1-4,CASSAPGTGDEKLFF,TGTGCCAGCAGTGCCCCCGGGACAGGGGATGAAAAACTGTTTTTT
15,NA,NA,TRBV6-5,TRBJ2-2,CASSYLAANTGELFF,TGTGCCAGCAGTTACTTAGCAGCGAACACCGGGGAGCTGTTTTTT
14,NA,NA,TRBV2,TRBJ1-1,CASSETWVNTEAFF,TGTGCCAGCAGCGAGACCTGGGTAAACACTGAAGCTTTCTTT
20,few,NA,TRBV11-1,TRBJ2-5,CASSLLYGDASAPGQETQYF,TGTGCCAGCAGCTTACTATATGGGGATGCATCGGCCCCGGGGCAAGAGACCCAGTACTTC
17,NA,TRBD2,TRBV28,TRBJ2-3,CASSLLSDSGGADTQYF,TGTGCCAGCAGTTTACTCTCTGATAGCGGGGGGGCAGATACGCAGTATTTT
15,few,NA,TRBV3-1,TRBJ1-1,CASSHGPWEGAEAFF,TGTGCCAGCAGCCATGGCCCCTGGGAGGGGGCTGAAGCTTTCTTT
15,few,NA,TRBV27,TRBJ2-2,CASRPPQQRTGELFF,TGTGCCAGCAGACCCCCCCAGCAGCGCACCGGGGAGCTGTTTTTT
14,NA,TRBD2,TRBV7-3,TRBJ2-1,CASSSTSWDNEQFF,TGTGCCAGCAGCTCGACTAGCTGGGACAATGAGCAGTTCTTC
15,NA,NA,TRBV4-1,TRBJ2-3,CASRIPGGVTDTQYF,TGCGCCAGCAGAATTCCGGGCGGGGTGACAGATACGCAGTATTTT
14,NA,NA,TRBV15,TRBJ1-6,CATSRAGMGSPLHF,TGTGCCACCAGCAGAGCCGGGATGGGATCACCCCTCCACTTT
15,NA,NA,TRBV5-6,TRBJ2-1,CASSSDSHNRGEQFF,TGTGCCAGCAGCTCCGACAGTCACAACCGCGGTGAGCAGTTCTTC
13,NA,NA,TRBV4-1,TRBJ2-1,CASSRAGRDEQFF,TGCGCCAGCAGCCGAGCGGGCCGGGATGAGCAGTTCTTC
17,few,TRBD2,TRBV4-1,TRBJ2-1,CASRLGLAGGFNNEQFF,TGCGCCAGCAGACTCGGACTAGCGGGGGGATTTAACAATGAGCAGTTCTTC
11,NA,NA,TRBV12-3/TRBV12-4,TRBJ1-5,CASSSGGPQHF,TGTGCCAGCAGTTCGGGAGGGCCCCAGCATTTT